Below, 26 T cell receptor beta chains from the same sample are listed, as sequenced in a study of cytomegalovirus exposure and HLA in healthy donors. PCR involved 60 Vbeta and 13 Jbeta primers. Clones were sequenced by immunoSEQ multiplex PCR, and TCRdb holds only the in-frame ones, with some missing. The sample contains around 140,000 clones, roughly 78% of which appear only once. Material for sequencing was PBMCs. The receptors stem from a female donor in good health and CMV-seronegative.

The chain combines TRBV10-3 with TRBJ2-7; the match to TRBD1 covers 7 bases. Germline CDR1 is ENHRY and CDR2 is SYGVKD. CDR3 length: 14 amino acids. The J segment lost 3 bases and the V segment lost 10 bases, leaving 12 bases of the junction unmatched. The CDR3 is CASQEDRNRYEQYF. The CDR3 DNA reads TGTGCCAGCCAGGAGGACAGGAACCGCTACGAGCAGTACTTC.

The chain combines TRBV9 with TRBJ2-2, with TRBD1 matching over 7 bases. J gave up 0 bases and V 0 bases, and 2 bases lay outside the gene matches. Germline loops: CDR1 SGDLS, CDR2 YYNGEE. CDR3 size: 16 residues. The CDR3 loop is CASSVGGTANTGELFF. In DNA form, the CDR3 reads TGTGCCAGCAGCGTAGGAGGGACAGCGAACACCGGGGAGCTGTTTTTT.

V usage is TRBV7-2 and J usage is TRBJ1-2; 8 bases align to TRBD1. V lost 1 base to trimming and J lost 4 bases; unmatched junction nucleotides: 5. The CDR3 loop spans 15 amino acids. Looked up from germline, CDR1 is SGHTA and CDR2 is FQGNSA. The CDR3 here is CASSLGAGGFYGYTF. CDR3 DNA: TGTGCCAGCAGCTTAGGGGCAGGGGGCTTCTATGGCTACACCTTC.

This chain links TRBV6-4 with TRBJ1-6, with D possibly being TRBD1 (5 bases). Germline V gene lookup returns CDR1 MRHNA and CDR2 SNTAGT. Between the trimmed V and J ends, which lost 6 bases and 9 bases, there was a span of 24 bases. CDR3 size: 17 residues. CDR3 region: CASSQPRPTDSTSPLHF. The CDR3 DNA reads TGTGCCAGCAGCCAACCACGTCCGACAGATTCGACTTCACCCCTCCACTTT.

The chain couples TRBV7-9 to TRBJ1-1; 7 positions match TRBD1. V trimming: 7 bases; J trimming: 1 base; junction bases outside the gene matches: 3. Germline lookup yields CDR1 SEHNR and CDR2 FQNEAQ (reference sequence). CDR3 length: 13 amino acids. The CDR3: CASIQGRNTEAFF. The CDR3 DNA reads TGTGCCAGCATACAGGGGCGGAACACTGAAGCTTTCTTT.

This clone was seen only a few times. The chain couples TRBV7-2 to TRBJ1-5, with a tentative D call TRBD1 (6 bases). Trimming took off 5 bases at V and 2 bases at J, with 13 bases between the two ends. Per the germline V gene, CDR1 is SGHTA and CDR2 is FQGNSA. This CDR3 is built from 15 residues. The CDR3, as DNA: TGTGCCAGCAGCGGGCGAGCAGGGGGCAATCAGCCCCAGCATTTT. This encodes CASSGRAGGNQPQHF.

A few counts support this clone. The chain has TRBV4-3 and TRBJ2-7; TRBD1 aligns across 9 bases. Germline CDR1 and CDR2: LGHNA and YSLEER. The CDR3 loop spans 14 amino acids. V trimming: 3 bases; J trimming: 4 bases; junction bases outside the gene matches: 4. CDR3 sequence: CASSQQTGGYEQYF. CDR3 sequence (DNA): TGCGCCAGCAGCCAGCAGACAGGGGGTTACGAGCAGTACTTC.

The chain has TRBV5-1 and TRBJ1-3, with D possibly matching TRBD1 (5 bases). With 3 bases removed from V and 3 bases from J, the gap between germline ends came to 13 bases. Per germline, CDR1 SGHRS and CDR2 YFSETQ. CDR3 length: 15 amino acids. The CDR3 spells CASSSAGGSGNTIYF. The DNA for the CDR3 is TGCGCCAGCAGCTCTGCGGGGGGTAGTGGAAACACCATATATTTT.

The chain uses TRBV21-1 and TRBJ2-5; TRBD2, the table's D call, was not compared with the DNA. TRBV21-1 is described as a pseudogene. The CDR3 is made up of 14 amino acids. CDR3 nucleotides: TGTGCCAGCACCTTAATGGCGGAGGTGGAGACCCAGTACTTC. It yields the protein CASTLMAEVETQYF.

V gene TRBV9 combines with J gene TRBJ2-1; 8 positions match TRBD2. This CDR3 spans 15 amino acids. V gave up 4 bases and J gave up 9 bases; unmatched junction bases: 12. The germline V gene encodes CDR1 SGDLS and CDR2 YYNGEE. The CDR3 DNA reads TGTGCCAGCAGCCCCCCTCGGGGGGGAACGGGTGAGCAGTTCTTC. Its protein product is CASSPPRGGTGEQFF.

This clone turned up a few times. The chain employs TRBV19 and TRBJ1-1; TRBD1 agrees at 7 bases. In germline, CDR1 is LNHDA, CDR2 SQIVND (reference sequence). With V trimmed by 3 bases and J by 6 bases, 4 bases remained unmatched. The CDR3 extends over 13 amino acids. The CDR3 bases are TGTGCCAGTAGTATTGGCAGGGGGGCTGAAGCTTTCTTT. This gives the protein CASSIGRGAEAFF.

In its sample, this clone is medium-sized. The CDR3 spells CASSSRTSGVRNEQFF. CDR3 DNA sequence: TGTGCCAGCAGCTCCCGGACTAGCGGGGTACGGAATGAGCAGTTCTTC. This chain joins TRBV9 and TRBJ2-1; 12 bases line up with TRBD2. The germline CDR1 and CDR2 sequences are SGDLS and YYNGEE. The V segment lost 4 bases and the J segment 7 bases; nucleotides outside the gene matches: 9. The CDR3 contains 16 residues.

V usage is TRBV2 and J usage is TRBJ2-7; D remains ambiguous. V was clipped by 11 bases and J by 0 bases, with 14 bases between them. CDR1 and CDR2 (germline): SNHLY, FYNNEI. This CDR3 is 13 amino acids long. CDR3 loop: CALLRRSSYEQYF. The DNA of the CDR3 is TGTGCCTTACTAAGAAGGAGCTCCTACGAGCAGTACTTC.

CDR3 nucleotide sequence: TGCGCCAGCAGCGGACCGGGACTAGCGGGGGCCGGGGAGCTGTTTTTT. Protein product: CASSGPGLAGAGELFF. The gene calls are TRBV5-1 and TRBJ2-2, with 14 bases aligning to TRBD2. CDR1 SGHRS and CDR2 YFSETQ come from the germline V gene. V lost 4 bases and J lost 6; bases outside the gene matches: 5. The length of the CDR3 is 16 residues.

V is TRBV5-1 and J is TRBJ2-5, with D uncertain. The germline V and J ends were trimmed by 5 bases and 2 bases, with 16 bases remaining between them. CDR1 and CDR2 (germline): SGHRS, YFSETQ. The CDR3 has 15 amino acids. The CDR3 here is CASSYVASRQETQYF. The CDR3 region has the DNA TGCGCCAGCAGTTATGTAGCTAGTCGGCAAGAGACCCAGTACTTC.

The CDR3: CASSQEGGQKYSGNTIYF. For the CDR3, the DNA is TGCGCCAGCAGCCAAGAGGGGGGACAGAAGTACTCTGGAAACACCATATATTTT. The J gene is TRBJ1-3, the V gene TRBV4-1, with 7 positions matching TRBD1. CDR3 size: 18 residues. Germline V CDR1 and CDR2: MGHRA, YSYEKL. V lost 0 bases and J lost 0; bases outside the gene matches: 8.

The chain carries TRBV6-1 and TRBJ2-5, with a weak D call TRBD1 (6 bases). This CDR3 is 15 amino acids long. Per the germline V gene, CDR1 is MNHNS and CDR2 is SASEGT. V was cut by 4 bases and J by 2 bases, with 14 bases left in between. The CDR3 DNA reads TGTGCCAGCAGTGGAAGCAGGGGTGGGCAAGAGACCCAGTACTTC. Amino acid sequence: CASSGSRGGQETQYF.

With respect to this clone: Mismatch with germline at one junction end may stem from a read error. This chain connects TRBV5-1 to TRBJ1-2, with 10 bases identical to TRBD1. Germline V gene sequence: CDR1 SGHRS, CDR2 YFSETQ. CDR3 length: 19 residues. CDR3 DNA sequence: TGCGCCAGCAGCTTGATTCCCGTCCCGGGACAGGGGAAAGGCTATGGCTACCCCTTC. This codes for CASSLIPVPGQGKGYGYPF.

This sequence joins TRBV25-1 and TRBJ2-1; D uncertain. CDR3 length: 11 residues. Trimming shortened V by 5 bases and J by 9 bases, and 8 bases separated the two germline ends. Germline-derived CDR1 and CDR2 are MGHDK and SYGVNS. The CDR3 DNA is TGTGCCAGCAGTACAAGCGTTGAGCAGTTCTTC. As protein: CASSTSVEQFF.

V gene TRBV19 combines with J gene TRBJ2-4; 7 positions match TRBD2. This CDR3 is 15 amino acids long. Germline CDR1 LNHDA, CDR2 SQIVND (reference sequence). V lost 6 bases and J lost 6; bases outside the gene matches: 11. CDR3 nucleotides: TGTGCCAGTAGCGTAGGACTAGACTCTCGAAACATTCAGTACTTC. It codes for CASSVGLDSRNIQYF.

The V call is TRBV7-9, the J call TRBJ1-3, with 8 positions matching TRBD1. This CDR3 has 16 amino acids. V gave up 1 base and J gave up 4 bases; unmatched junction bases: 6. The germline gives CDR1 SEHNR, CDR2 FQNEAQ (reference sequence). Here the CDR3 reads CASSLVPDRGGNTIYF. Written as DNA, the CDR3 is TGTGCCAGCAGCTTAGTACCCGACAGGGGCGGAAACACCATATATTTT.

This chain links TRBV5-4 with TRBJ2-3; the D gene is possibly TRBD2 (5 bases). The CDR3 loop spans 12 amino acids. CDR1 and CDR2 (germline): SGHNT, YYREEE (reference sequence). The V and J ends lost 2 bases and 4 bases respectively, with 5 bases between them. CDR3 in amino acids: CASSLAADTQYF. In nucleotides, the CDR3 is TGTGCCAGCAGCTTAGCGGCAGATACGCAGTATTTT. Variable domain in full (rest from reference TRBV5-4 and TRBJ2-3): ETGVTQSPTHLIKTRGQQVTLRCSSQSGHNTVSWYQQALGQGPQFIFQYYREEENGRGNFPPRFSGLQFPNYSSELNVNALELDDSALYLCASSLAADTQYFGPGTRLTVL.

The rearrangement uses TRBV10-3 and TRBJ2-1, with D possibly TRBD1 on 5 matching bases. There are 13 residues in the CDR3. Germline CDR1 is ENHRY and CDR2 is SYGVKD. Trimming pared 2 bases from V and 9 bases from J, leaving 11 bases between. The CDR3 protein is CAISETTGFEQFF. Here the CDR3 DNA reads TGTGCCATCAGTGAGACAACAGGATTTGAGCAGTTCTTC.

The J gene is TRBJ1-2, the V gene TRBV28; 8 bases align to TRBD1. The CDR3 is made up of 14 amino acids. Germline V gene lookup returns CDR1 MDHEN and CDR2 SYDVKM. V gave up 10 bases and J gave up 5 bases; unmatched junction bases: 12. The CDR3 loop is CATKLQGGRYGYTF. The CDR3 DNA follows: TGTGCCACCAAACTACAGGGGGGACGGTATGGCTACACCTTC.

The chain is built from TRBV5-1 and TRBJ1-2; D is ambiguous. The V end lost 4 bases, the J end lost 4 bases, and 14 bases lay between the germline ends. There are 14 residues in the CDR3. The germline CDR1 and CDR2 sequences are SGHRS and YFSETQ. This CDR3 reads CASSIFDSGYGYTF. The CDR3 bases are TGCGCCAGCAGCATCTTCGACTCGGGCTATGGCTACACCTTC.

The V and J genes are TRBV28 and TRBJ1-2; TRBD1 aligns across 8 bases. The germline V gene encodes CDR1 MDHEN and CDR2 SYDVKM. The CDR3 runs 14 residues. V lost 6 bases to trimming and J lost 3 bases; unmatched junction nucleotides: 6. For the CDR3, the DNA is TGTGCCAGCAGAACAGGGGGGCGGTACTATGGCTACACCTTC. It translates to CASRTGGRYYGYTF.